This TCR beta chain came from a study of human versus mouse CDR3 diversity and MHC coevolution (TCRdb year 2017). Context from the whole study: According to reports, the immunoSEQ assay detects one in 200,000 T cells and minimizes multiplex PCR amplification bias. The human cohort was made up of three healthy volunteer blood donors, who at collection were aged 30 to 40, 40 to 49 and 60 to 70, one donor in each range. Repertoires of human naive CD4 T cells were used as a reference for TCR selection on multiple MHC II alleles and were compared against human-TCR-locus transgenic mice carrying single MHC II. Valid reads per sample ranged from roughly 5.5 x 10^6 to 1.6 x 10^7 across mouse and human samples. Paper-wide results and their limitations: iCHAO1 estimates gave humans the largest TCR beta repertoire, approximately 1.7 million clonotypes, attributed likely to selection by multiple MHC II molecules. On average, humans had more CDR3 deletions and insertions than mice, indicating greater exonuclease and TdT activity. Because human T cells were selected on over 5 MHC II alleles, repertoire diversity was not considered directly comparable between humans and mice. Among all the groups compared, the lowest clonal inequality scores came from most of the three human donors.

Comment on this clone: What this receptor recognizes is not known. No quality values exist for individual bases; no much larger clone is one base distant.

CDR1 and CDR2, per the germline V gene (reference sequence), are SGHNT and YYREEE. Spanning cysteine to phenylalanine, the CDR3 consists of 13 amino acids. Of the read, only the CDR3 DNA is kept; its 39 bases are in frame from base 1. The germline ends are 11 bases apart after V is trimmed by 4 bases and J by 5 bases. The QIAGEN blood and tissue kit was used to extract genomic DNA from the sorted cells, and that DNA was then quantified on a NanoDrop 1000. The immunoSEQ platform deep sequenced and quantified TCR alpha and beta chains by multiplex PCR of genomic DNA. From the authors' description of their analysis: IMGT gene and region definitions were used to annotate TCR sequences. Out-of-frame rearrangements were used as a proxy for the preselection repertoire and compared with in-frame clonotypes. To estimate repertoire size, the study used the iCHAO1 estimator that comes with the immunoSEQ platform. A Gini index, which is based on the Lorenz curve, was applied to in-frame amino acid clonotypes to measure clonal inequality. The intersect function in the R package tcR was used to count shared clonotypes, while the Jaccard index served to score similarity. Frequencies of V, J and V-J usage were subjected to principal component analysis with the R prcomp function, without normalization. TCRdb mirrors the immuneACCESS table, restricted to in-frame sequences. Some clones are absent from its copies; in checked studies, under half trace to an unresolved V gene, and the reason for the others is unknown. The V and J calls and clone size come from that table; D and trimming were worked out from the DNA. In all, the sample holds about 60,000 clones, and 94% of those were seen once. Approximately 17% of the sample is taken by the ten largest.

Fluorescence-activated cell sorting was used to isolate naive CD4 T cells, defined as CD45RO-negative and CD62L-positive, from PBMCs. Each donor gave approximately 50 ml of fresh peripheral blood, from which PBMCs were isolated by Ficoll density centrifugation. Cells were sorted on a FACSAria III instrument, and every sample had a purity above 90%. This clonotype originated in a person aged 55 to 75 in good health. The sample taken for sequencing was naive CD4+ T cells from blood. Taken with the paper, the label for cell subset or site translates to: CD45RO-negative CD62L-positive naive CD4 T cells. The rearrangement combines TRBV5-4 with TRBJ2-3; no D segment can be confidently identified. DNA sequence: TGTGCCAGCAGCCAGGCCCCGCGAGATACGCAGTATTTT. Its amino acids are CASSQAPRDTQYF.